Listed here are 31 T cell receptor beta chains from one sample, sequenced in a study of T-cell memory formation after mild COVID-19. In TCRdb, the 5' RACE reads were re-called with MiXCR into one record per CDR3 protein. The table shows roughly 58,000 distinct CDR3 sequences, with around 9.5% occurring only once. Material: PBMCs or a T cell subset sorted from them (not recorded which). These receptors originate from a young man who had mild COVID-19 (a few samples of this study predate the infection). Cell type and time point are not known.

This clonotype was seen more than once but under ten times. V usage is TRBV7-2 and J usage is TRBJ2-3, with D unclear. This CDR3 has 13 residues. In germline, CDR1 is SGHTA, CDR2 FQGNSA. Trimming removed 5 bases from V and 10 bases from J, with 16 bases in between. CDR3 bases: TGTGCCAGCAGCCCCACCTCAGGAAAGGCGCAGTATTTT. This encodes CASSPTSGKAQYF. The whole variable domain, filled in from reference TRBV7-2 and TRBJ2-3, reads GAGVSQSPSNKVTEKGKDVELRCDPISGHTALYWYRQSLGQGLEFLIYFQGNSAPDKSGLPSDRFSAERTGGSVSTLTIQRTQQEDSAVYLCASSPTSGKAQYFGPGTRLTVL.

A few counts support this clonotype. V and J are TRBV20-1 and TRBJ1-1; D is uncertain. The V end lost 5 bases, the J end lost 0 bases, and 10 bases lay between the germline ends. In germline, CDR1 is DFQATT, CDR2 SNEGSKA (reference sequence). The CDR3 runs to 13 residues. The CDR3 sequence: CSALSAVNTEAFF. CDR3 DNA sequence: TGCAGTGCTCTTTCGGCGGTGAACACTGAAGCTTTCTTT.

There are many counts of this clonotype. The chain recombines TRBV5-1 with TRBJ1-2, with 9 positions matching TRBD1. Germline lookup yields CDR1 SGHRS and CDR2 YFSETQ. The CDR3 totals 14 residues. The junction had 0 bases not matched to a gene; V was cut back by 0 bases and J by 3 bases. CDR3 residues: CASSLGQGDYGYTF. The CDR3 DNA reads TGCGCCAGCAGCTTGGGACAGGGGGACTATGGCTACACCTTC.

This clonotype showed up just a few times. The chain uses TRBV5-1 and TRBJ2-1, with unresolved D. The germline gives CDR1 SGHRS, CDR2 YFSETQ. V lost 1 base to trimming and J lost 2 bases, with 10 bases between them. The CDR3 sequence is 15 residues long. The CDR3 DNA is TGCGCCAGCAGCTTGTCTGGGCAAACCTACAATGAGCAGTTCTTC. Its protein is CASSLSGQTYNEQFF.

This clonotype was detected a few times. This CDR3 reads CASSFEGKNTEAFF. CDR3 in DNA: TGTGCCAGCAGCTTTGAAGGAAAGAACACTGAAGCTTTCTTT. The V gene is TRBV7-9, the J gene TRBJ1-1, with unresolved D. The germline gives CDR1 SEHNR, CDR2 FQNEAQ (reference sequence). The length of the CDR3 is 14 residues. Trimming removed 3 bases at V and 1 base at J, with 9 bases between.

The chain employs TRBV6-2 or TRBV6-3 and TRBJ2-7; D ambiguous. The germline V gene has CDR1 MNHEY and CDR2 SVGEGT. Trimming removed 8 bases at V and 5 bases at J, with 10 bases between. The CDR3 is made up of 11 amino acids. CDR3: CASAPNDEQYV. The CDR3 region has the DNA TGTGCCAGCGCTCCTAATGACGAGCAGTACGTC.

This chain joins TRBV20-1 and TRBJ1-3; unclear D gene. This CDR3 region has 13 residues. Germline loops: CDR1 DFQATT, CDR2 SNEGSKA (reference sequence). Between the trimmed V and J ends, which lost 3 bases and 7 bases, there was a span of 13 bases. In DNA, the CDR3 is TGCAGTGCTAGGACTCAGAGCGGGAACACCATATATTTT. Encoded protein: CSARTQSGNTIYF.

The chain joins TRBV24-1 to TRBJ2-1; D perhaps matches TRBD1 (5 bases). From germline, CDR1 is KGHDR and CDR2 SFDVKD. Trimming took 3 bases from V and 7 from J, leaving 9 bases between them. CDR3 size: 13 residues. CDR3 in amino acids: CATSDQGWNEQFF. CDR3 DNA: TGTGCCACCAGTGATCAGGGTTGGAATGAGCAGTTCTTC.

This clonotype came up a few times. The rearrangement uses TRBV7-9 and TRBJ2-3, with D tentatively TRBD2 (6 bases). The CDR3 totals 14 residues. The V gene lost 5 bases and the J gene lost 2 bases, with 11 bases spanning the gap. The V gene's germline CDR1 is SEHNR and CDR2 FQNEAQ (reference sequence). CDR3 sequence reads: CASSRGAFTDTQYF. CDR3 coding DNA: TGTGCCAGCAGCCGCGGGGCATTCACAGATACGCAGTATTTT.

This sequence joins TRBV7-8 and TRBJ2-3, with a weak D call TRBD2 (6 bases). Germline CDR1 reads SGHVS; CDR2 reads FQNEAQ. Trimming removed 1 base from V and 13 bases from J, with 15 bases in between. CDR3 size: 13 residues. For the CDR3, the DNA is TGTGCCAGCAGCTTAGAATATCGGGGGTGCGAGTATTTT. Translated: CASSLEYRGCEYF.

This clonotype has a handful of counts. V is TRBV20-1 and J is TRBJ1-1, with D possibly matching TRBD1 (6 bases). V dropped 3 bases and J dropped 11 bases, with 22 bases sitting between them. The CDR3 totals 14 residues. Looked up from germline, CDR1 is DFQATT and CDR2 is SNEGSKA (reference sequence). The CDR3 protein is CSASRTLKTGGAFF. In DNA form, the CDR3 reads TGCAGTGCTAGTCGGACTCTCAAGACAGGAGGGGCTTTCTTT.

This chain links TRBV5-1 with TRBJ1-2, with 7 bases matching TRBD1. The CDR3 has 19 amino acids. The germline V gene encodes CDR1 SGHRS and CDR2 YFSETQ. The trim removed 4 bases at V and 5 bases at J, leaving 23 bases unmatched. The CDR3 sequence is CASSPLLNITDRDVYGYTF. The CDR3 coding sequence is TGCGCCAGCAGCCCACTCCTAAATATAACCGACAGGGACGTGTATGGCTACACCTTC.

This clonotype was observed a handful of times. The V and J genes are TRBV6-5 and TRBJ2-5, with 9 bases aligning to TRBD2. Germline V lookup: CDR1 MNHEY, CDR2 SVGAGI. The CDR3 sequence is 16 residues long. V was pared by 6 bases and J by 4 bases, with 12 bases of the junction left unmatched. Written as DNA, the CDR3 is TGTGCCAGCAGGGCCCAACCCGGGACTAGCCGAGAGACCCAGTACTTC. It translates to CASRAQPGTSRETQYF.

This clonotype has a handful of counts. V and J are TRBV7-2 and TRBJ2-5, with TRBD2 identical over 7 bases. The V gene's germline CDR1 is SGHTA and CDR2 FQGNSA. V shed 5 bases, J shed 2 bases, and the junction held 5 bases outside the gene matches. The CDR3 contains 14 residues. The CDR3 is CASSPGGMQETQYF. The DNA for the CDR3 is TGTGCCAGCAGCCCGGGGGGTATGCAAGAGACCCAGTACTTC.

This clonotype appeared many times. The chain carries TRBV7-2 and TRBJ2-1; D possibly corresponds to TRBD1 (6 bases). This CDR3 region has 14 residues. Trimming took off 1 base at V and 9 bases at J, with 13 bases between the two ends. Germline V gene lookup returns CDR1 SGHTA and CDR2 FQGNSA. Written as DNA, the CDR3 is TGTGCCAGCAGCTTAGTTATACAGGGTGGTGAGCAGTTCTTC. Amino acids: CASSLVIQGGEQFF. Combining the CDR3 with reference TRBV7-2 and TRBJ2-1 gives the whole variable domain GAGVSQSPSNKVTEKGKDVELRCDPISGHTALYWYRQSLGQGLEFLIYFQGNSAPDKSGLPSDRFSAERTGGSVSTLTIQRTQQEDSAVYLCASSLVIQGGEQFFGPGTRLTVL.

This clonotype was counted a few times. The chain couples TRBV5-1 to TRBJ2-1, with TRBD2 identical over 8 bases. The CDR3 covers 16 residues. Per the germline V gene, CDR1 is SGHRS and CDR2 is YFSETQ. V shed 0 bases and J 2 bases; nucleotides not matched to a gene: 4. CDR3 protein: CASSLGNSGAYNEQFF. The CDR3 DNA reads as TGCGCCAGCAGCTTGGGGAATAGCGGGGCCTACAATGAGCAGTTCTTC.

The chain carries TRBV7-6 and TRBJ1-5, with TRBD1 matching over 7 bases. Unmatched junction bases numbered 10, after V lost 2 bases and J lost 0 bases. Germline CDR1 SGHVS, CDR2 FNYEAQ. The CDR3 is 18 amino acids. The DNA of the CDR3 is TGTGCCAGCAGCTTATGGTCCCGGGACAGTAATAGCAATCAGCCCCAGCATTTT. As protein: CASSLWSRDSNSNQPQHF.

This chain joins TRBV6-6 and TRBJ2-1, with D perhaps matching TRBD1 (6 bases). Germline loops: CDR1 MNHNY, CDR2 SVGAGI (reference sequence). Trimming removed 2 bases from V and 7 bases from J, with 21 bases in between. The CDR3 loop spans 17 amino acids. The DNA for the CDR3 is TGTGCCAGCAGTTACGCCGGACAGTCCCCCCGAGGGAATGAGCAGTTCTTC. It encodes CASSYAGQSPRGNEQFF.

V gene TRBV9 combines with J gene TRBJ2-1, with 8 nucleotides matching TRBD2. Germline CDR1 and CDR2: SGDLS and YYNGEE. The CDR3 loop spans 17 amino acids. Trimming removed 4 bases from V and 4 bases from J; junction bases left unmatched: 13. The CDR3 region is CASSPGAASGSYNEQFF. The CDR3 nucleotides are TGTGCCAGCAGCCCTGGGGCGGCTAGCGGGTCTTACAATGAGCAGTTCTTC.

The sample holds a few counts of this clonotype. This chain uses TRBV7-2 with TRBJ1-2; 9 bases agree with TRBD1. CDR1 is SGHTA and CDR2 is FQGNSA in the germline V gene. The CDR3 totals 18 residues. Germline trimming cut 1 base from V and 3 bases from J; bases unmatched to any gene: 12. The chain's CDR3 is CASSLVPPTGGVDYGYTF. The CDR3 region has the DNA TGTGCCAGCAGCTTAGTCCCCCCGACAGGGGGGGTTGACTATGGCTACACCTTC.

The rearrangement links TRBV6-5 to TRBJ2-5, with 7 bases aligning to TRBD2. The germline CDR1 and CDR2 sequences are MNHEY and SVGAGI. Trimming at V came to 6 bases and at J to 0 bases, leaving 7 bases not matched to a gene. The CDR3 is 15 amino acids. CDR3 region: CASRGYSGYQETQYF. The CDR3 nucleotides read TGTGCCAGCAGGGGATATAGCGGGTACCAAGAGACCCAGTACTTC.

A few counts support this clonotype. The chain recombines TRBV7-9 with TRBJ2-7; D is undetermined. This CDR3 is 15 amino acids long. V shed 3 bases and J shed 2 bases, with 14 bases lying between them. CDR1 and CDR2 (germline): SEHNR, FQNEAQ (reference sequence). CDR3: CASSFGSLQTYEQYV. DNA of the CDR3: TGTGCCAGCAGCTTTGGGTCCTTACAGACCTACGAGCAGTACGTC.

Ten or more counts support this clonotype. This chain connects TRBV15 to TRBJ2-1, with a tentative D call TRBD2 (6 bases). This CDR3 has 12 residues. Germline CDR1 reads LNHNV; CDR2 reads YYDKDF (reference sequence). The ends were cut back, 4 bases at V and 9 bases at J, with 10 bases in the middle. CDR3 region: CATSKLAGEQFF. CDR3 nucleotides: TGTGCCACCAGCAAACTAGCTGGTGAGCAGTTCTTC.

In its sample, this clonotype was seen a few times. This may be a read error: a much more frequent sequence differs by one nucleotide. The chain carries TRBV6-6 and TRBJ2-7; D might be TRBD1 (6 bases). The CDR3 has 15 residues. Germline CDR1 reads MNHNY; CDR2 reads SVGAGI (reference sequence). V was trimmed by 2 bases and J by 0 bases, leaving 11 bases between them. CDR3 region: CASSYMTGSSYEQYF. CDR3 bases: TGTGCCAGCAGTTACATGACAGGTAGCTCCTACGAGCAGTACTTC.

This clonotype was detected only a few times. The chain is built from TRBV12-3 or TRBV12-4 and TRBJ2-3; 8 bases agree with TRBD1. V trimming: 3 bases; J trimming: 3 bases; junction bases outside the gene matches: 23. This CDR3 comprises 21 residues. CDR3 sequence: CASSFGVWGRGHGGRTDTQYF. In DNA form, the CDR3 reads TGTGCCAGCAGTTTCGGTGTGTGGGGCAGGGGGCACGGGGGCCGGACAGATACGCAGTATTTT.

The sample holds many counts of this clonotype. V and J are TRBV7-8 and TRBJ2-7; D uncertain. This CDR3 contains 15 residues. V was clipped by 0 bases and J by 2 bases, with 11 bases between them. The germline V gene encodes CDR1 SGHVS and CDR2 FQNEAQ. The CDR3 DNA follows: TGTGCCAGCAGCTTAGCGCTGGCAGGCGCCTACGAGCAGTACTTC. It is translated as CASSLALAGAYEQYF.

The table lists this clonotype with a few counts. The genes are TRBV7-8 and TRBJ2-2, with TRBD2 identical over 9 bases. The V segment lost 4 bases and the J segment 4 bases; nucleotides outside the gene matches: 13. CDR1 SGHVS and CDR2 FQNEAQ come from the germline V gene. The CDR3 totals 18 residues. The CDR3 loop reads CASSSRPIAGGTTGELFF. CDR3 coding DNA: TGTGCCAGCAGCTCCCGACCGATTGCGGGGGGGACCACCGGGGAGCTGTTTTTT.

This clonotype showed up just a few times. V gene TRBV7-2 combines with J gene TRBJ2-5; D possibly corresponds to TRBD1 (6 bases). V was clipped by 4 bases and J by 2 bases, with 8 bases between them. The CDR3 consists of 13 residues. CDR1 and CDR2 (germline): SGHTA, FQGNSA. As DNA, the CDR3 is TGTGCCAGCAGCTCGGACAGACAAGAGACCCAGTACTTC. Its protein is CASSSDRQETQYF.

The chain links TRBV28 to TRBJ2-5, with 9 bases that match TRBD1. The germline V gene encodes CDR1 MDHEN and CDR2 SYDVKM. With 5 bases clipped from V and 5 bases from J, the junction kept 9 bases outside the gene matches. The CDR3 loop spans 15 amino acids. DNA for the CDR3: TGTGCCAGCAGTCACAGGGGGCCCCTTAGGGAGACCCAGTACTTC. Translation gives CASSHRGPLRETQYF.

The J gene is TRBJ1-1, the V gene TRBV12-5; no definite D call. The V gene's germline CDR1 is LGHNT and CDR2 FRNRAP. CDR3 length: 13 amino acids. V was pared by 1 base and J by 6 bases, with 9 bases between. The CDR3, as DNA: TGTGCTAGTGGTTTGGGCAAAACGGCTGAAGCTTTCTTT. Its translation is CASGLGKTAEAFF.

Ten or more counts support this clonotype. This rearrangement joins TRBV4-2 to TRBJ2-7; no reliable D call. The germline V and J ends were trimmed by 6 bases and 2 bases, with 8 bases remaining between them. The CDR3 is 12 amino acids. Germline values: CDR1 LGHNA, CDR2 YNFKEQ. CDR3 in amino acids: CASSYETYEQYF. Written as DNA, the CDR3 is TGTGCCAGCAGTTACGAAACCTACGAGCAGTACTTC.